These 21 T cell receptor beta chains came from one sample sequenced in a study of cytomegalovirus exposure and HLA in healthy donors. The PCR used 60 Vbeta and 13 Jbeta primers. TCRdb keeps only in-frame clones here, not all; method: immunoSEQ multiplex PCR. The sample yields 90,000 to 130,000 clones, around 88% seen once. Specimen: PBMCs. Receptors originate from a man aged 35-49 years in good health and CMV-seronegative.

The chain carries TRBV6-6 and TRBJ2-1; 9 nucleotides line up with TRBD1. The trim removed 6 bases at V and 6 bases at J, leaving 9 bases unmatched. CDR1 and CDR2 (germline): MNHNY, SVGAGI (reference sequence). The CDR3 is made up of 15 amino acids. CDR3 region: CASRFSGTGPNEQFF. DNA of the CDR3: TGTGCCAGCAGGTTCTCCGGGACAGGGCCCAATGAGCAGTTCTTC.

This chain uses TRBV6-6 with TRBJ2-7; TRBD2 matches 11 bases. Per the germline V gene, CDR1 is MNHNY and CDR2 is SVGAGI (reference sequence). J lost 4 bases, V lost 4 bases, and 6 bases had no gene match. This CDR3 is built from 15 residues. The CDR3 sequence is CASSSTSGALYEQYF. The DNA of the CDR3 is TGTGCCAGCAGTTCGACTAGCGGGGCGCTTTACGAGCAGTACTTC.

The chain recombines TRBV29-1 with TRBJ1-3; unclear D gene. Germline-derived CDR1 and CDR2 are SQVTM and ANQGSEA. The CDR3 spans 12 residues. V was shortened by 6 bases and J by 0 bases, with 6 bases between the two germline ends. In nucleotides, the CDR3 is TGCAGCGTGCTAATCTCTGGAAACACCATATATTTT. Amino acids: CSVLISGNTIYF. Looking up the rest from reference TRBV29-1 and TRBJ1-3 gives the full variable domain: SAVISQKPSRDICQRGTSLTIQCQVDSQVTMMFWYRQQPGQSLTLIATANQGSEATYESGFVIDKFPISRPNLTFSTLTVSNMSPEDSSIYLCSVLISGNTIYFGEGSWLTVV.

Comments on this clone: Other DNA sequences in this specimen translate into the identical CDR3. The chain combines TRBV29-1 with TRBJ1-2; TRBD1 matches 8 bases. The germline gives CDR1 SQVTM, CDR2 ANQGSEA. Trimming cost V 6 bases and J 8 bases; bases outside gene matches: 8. This CDR3 spans 12 amino acids. The CDR3 sequence: CSVRQGRDGYTF. The CDR3 nucleotides read TGCAGCGTACGACAGGGGAGGGACGGCTACACCTTC.

The chain uses TRBV5-1 and TRBJ2-3; 8 positions match TRBD1. Per the germline V gene, CDR1 is SGHRS and CDR2 is YFSETQ. Germline trimming cut 4 bases from V and 9 bases from J; bases unmatched to any gene: 7. There are 13 residues in the CDR3. CDR3: CASSPLTGETQYF. CDR3 DNA sequence: TGCGCCAGCAGCCCTCTGACAGGGGAGACGCAGTATTTT.

The chain employs TRBV5-1 and TRBJ2-1; 7 positions agree with TRBD2. Germline V gene data show CDR1 as SGHRS and CDR2 as YFSETQ. This CDR3 has 12 residues. V lost 5 bases, J lost 8 bases, and 4 bases stayed unmatched. The DNA of the CDR3 is TGCGCCAGCAGTCGACGGGGGGATGAGCAGTTCTTC. Protein: CASSRRGDEQFF.

There are a few counts of this clone. The rearrangement links TRBV7-8 to TRBJ1-1; the match to TRBD1 covers 7 bases. V gave up 5 bases and J gave up 2 bases; unmatched junction bases: 2. From germline, CDR1 is SGHVS and CDR2 FQNEAQ. The length of the CDR3 is 13 residues. CDR3 sequence: CASSRTGNTEAFF. CDR3 sequence (DNA): TGTGCCAGCAGCAGGACAGGAAACACTGAAGCTTTCTTT.

This sequence joins TRBV4-1 and TRBJ2-5, with D perhaps matching TRBD1 (6 bases). CDR1 is MGHRA, CDR2 YSYEKL, per germline. Trimming left V 0 bases short and J 7 bases short, with 15 bases between. The CDR3 has 15 residues. The CDR3 spells CASSQETGTLGTQYF. CDR3 coding DNA: TGCGCCAGCAGCCAAGAAACCGGGACACTGGGGACCCAGTACTTC.

This chain uses TRBV28 with TRBJ1-2; D gene ambiguous. The CDR3 runs to 10 residues. Germline-derived CDR1 and CDR2 are MDHEN and SYDVKM. The CDR3 DNA is TGTGCTTCAGGTCCCGGAGGCTACACCTTC. Translated: CASGPGGYTF.

The genes are TRBV14 and TRBJ2-3; weak D call: TRBD1 (6 bases). Germline V gene sequence: CDR1 SGHDN, CDR2 FVKESK. The CDR3 extends over 16 amino acids. Trimming left V 0 bases short and J 3 bases short, with 13 bases between. The CDR3 reads CASSQDGGLSTDTQYF. For the CDR3, the DNA is TGTGCCAGCAGCCAAGATGGGGGCCTAAGTACAGATACGCAGTATTTT.

The chain has TRBV21-1 and TRBJ2-5; the table's D call, TRBD1, was not checked against the DNA. TRBV21-1 is tagged as a pseudogene. The CDR3 runs to 17 residues. CDR3 DNA sequence: TGTGCCAGCAGCACAGACCCTCGACAGGGAATTTGCGAGACCCAGTACTTC. This gives the protein CASSTDPRQGICETQYF.

This chain links TRBV18 with TRBJ2-6; TRBD1 aligns across 8 bases. The V segment lost 2 bases and the J segment 0 bases; nucleotides outside the gene matches: 12. The length of the CDR3 is 20 residues. Looked up from germline, CDR1 is KGHSH and CDR2 is LQKENI. CDR3 coding DNA: TGTGCCAGCTCACCAACGGCCGGCGGGACAGGATTCTCTGGGGCCAACGTCCTGACTTTC. It yields the protein CASSPTAGGTGFSGANVLTF. The whole variable domain, filled in from reference TRBV18 and TRBJ2-6, reads NAGVMQNPRHLVRRRGQEARLRCSPMKGHSHVYWYRQLPEEGLKFMVYLQKENIIDESGMPKERFSAEFPKEGPSILRIQQVVRGDSAAYFCASSPTAGGTGFSGANVLTFGAGSRLTVL.

The V gene is TRBV6-1, the J gene TRBJ2-5, with D perhaps TRBD2 (6 bases). From germline, CDR1 is MNHNS and CDR2 SASEGT. V was shortened by 4 bases and J by 1 base, with 16 bases between the two germline ends. The CDR3 spans 16 residues. The CDR3 DNA reads as TGTGCCAGCAGTGTTGGGCCGGGGCGGGGCCAAGAGACCCAGTACTTC. Translation gives CASSVGPGRGQETQYF.

CDR3 loop: CASSQQQGENYGYTF. In DNA, the CDR3 is TGTGCCAGCAGCCAACAACAGGGGGAAAACTATGGCTACACCTTC. This rearrangement joins TRBV4-2 to TRBJ1-2; 8 bases are shared with TRBD1. CDR3 length equals 15 residues. V dropped 2 bases and J dropped 2; count of bases not matched to a gene: 4. CDR1 is LGHNA and CDR2 is YNFKEQ in the germline V gene.

V usage is TRBV7-6 and J usage is TRBJ2-5; the match to TRBD2 covers 11 bases. The trim removed 2 bases at V and 1 base at J, leaving 3 bases unmatched. Germline values: CDR1 SGHVS, CDR2 FNYEAQ. The CDR3 has 16 amino acids. The CDR3 protein is CASSLRLAGIQETQYF. CDR3 DNA sequence: TGTGCCAGCAGCTTAAGACTAGCGGGGATCCAAGAGACCCAGTACTTC.

This clone appeared a single time. The chain has TRBV4-2 and TRBJ1-4; TRBD1 aligns across 10 bases. J lost 0 bases, V lost 4 bases, and 5 bases had no gene match. Per the germline V gene, CDR1 is LGHNA and CDR2 is YNFKEQ. This CDR3 is 17 amino acids long. The chain's CDR3 is CASSRGQGGATNEKLFF. Written as DNA, the CDR3 is TGTGCCAGCAGCCGAGGACAGGGGGGAGCAACTAATGAAAAACTGTTTTTT.

The CDR3, as DNA: TGTGCCAGCAGCCCGACCCTTCAGGAGGATGAGCAGTTCTTC. It yields the protein CASSPTLQEDEQFF. This chain joins TRBV5-4 and TRBJ2-1, with D maybe TRBD2 (5 bases). The CDR3 extends over 14 amino acids. CDR1 is SGHNT and CDR2 is YYREEE in the germline V gene (reference sequence). V shed 4 bases and J shed 8 bases, with 16 bases lying between them.

V gene TRBV7-6 combines with J gene TRBJ1-1, with a weak D call TRBD1 (5 bases). Germline V gives CDR1 SGHVS, CDR2 FNYEAQ. Trimming shortened V by 6 bases and J by 2 bases, and 10 bases separated the two germline ends. The CDR3 runs 13 residues. The CDR3 loop is CASSIQVNTEAFF. DNA for the CDR3: TGTGCCAGCAGTATACAGGTAAACACTGAAGCTTTCTTT.

This clone was detected a few times. The rearrangement uses TRBV30 and TRBJ1-6; 7 positions agree with TRBD1. Germline V gene lookup returns CDR1 GTSNPN and CDR2 SVGIG (reference sequence). This CDR3 contains 15 residues. Unmatched junction bases numbered 8, after V lost 4 bases and J lost 5 bases. CDR3 sequence reads: CAWNLLGQHNSPLHF. The DNA of the CDR3 is TGTGCCTGGAACCTTCTGGGACAGCATAATTCACCCCTCCACTTT.

A single count supports this clone. The rearrangement joins TRBV6-5 to TRBJ1-2; no definite D call. The germline V and J ends were trimmed by 2 bases and 3 bases, with 7 bases remaining between them. The CDR3 length is 13 residues. Germline loops: CDR1 MNHEY, CDR2 SVGAGI. The CDR3 DNA is TGTGCCAGCAGTTACGGAGCAGACTATGGCTACACCTTC. Translated: CASSYGADYGYTF.

V is TRBV9 and J is TRBJ2-1, with 7 bases matching TRBD1. CDR1 SGDLS and CDR2 YYNGEE come from the germline V gene. Trimming at V came to 7 bases and at J to 5 bases, leaving 9 bases not matched to a gene. The CDR3 consists of 14 residues. CDR3 loop: CASSTGAQDNEQFF. The CDR3 DNA is TGTGCCAGCTCCACAGGGGCCCAGGACAATGAGCAGTTCTTC.